These 14 T cell receptor beta chains originate from one sample sequenced in a study of identical twins. TCRdb re-called the 5' RACE reads through MiXCR, storing one row per CDR3 protein. Among roughly 240,000 distinct CDR3 sequences listed, 7.5% were seen once. The same data also contributed to another study, on yellow fever vaccine responses in identical twins.

Sequencing was carried out using CD8+ T cells sorted from blood. Receptor source: a woman aged 18-30 years in good health.

This clonotype was observed at least ten times. The V gene is TRBV4-1, the J gene TRBJ2-1; 7 nucleotides agree with TRBD2. V was pared by 2 bases and J by 6 bases, with 7 bases of the junction left unmatched. Per germline, CDR1 MGHRA and CDR2 YSYEKL. The CDR3 totals 15 residues. The CDR3 loop reads CASSQRASGGNEQFF. The CDR3 coding sequence is TGCGCCAGCAGCCAACGGGCCTCGGGAGGCAATGAGCAGTTCTTC.

The J gene is TRBJ2-5, the V gene TRBV7-2, with 8 nucleotides matching TRBD2. Per the germline V gene, CDR1 is SGHTA and CDR2 is FQGNSA. The CDR3 spans 17 residues. Trimming at V came to 5 bases and at J to 5 bases, leaving 16 bases not matched to a gene. For the CDR3, the DNA is TGTGCCAGCAGCCTTCCGGGGGGCGGGAGGCTGGAGGAGACCCAGTACTTC. It yields the protein CASSLPGGGRLEETQYF.

The chain carries TRBV7-6 and TRBJ2-5, with D possibly TRBD1 on 5 matching bases. V was trimmed by 1 base and J by 4 bases, leaving 13 bases between them. Germline V CDR1 and CDR2: SGHVS, FNYEAQ. This CDR3 has 15 residues. Written as DNA, the CDR3 is TGTGCCAGCAGCTTAGTTCCCACAGGTTTAGAGACCCAGTACTTC. This sequence encodes CASSLVPTGLETQYF.

The chain uses TRBV4-1 and TRBJ1-2, with unresolved D. The germline V gene has CDR1 MGHRA and CDR2 YSYEKL. V lost 1 base and J lost 2, with 14 bases in between. CDR3 length: 16 residues. CDR3 protein: CASSQGSRSVNYGYTF. Here the CDR3 DNA reads TGCGCCAGCAGCCAAGGTTCCAGGAGTGTAAACTATGGCTACACCTTC.

This clonotype was counted only a few times. The chain employs TRBV6-5 and TRBJ2-2; the match to TRBD2 covers 10 bases. This CDR3 contains 16 residues. V lost 1 base, J lost 4 bases, and 3 bases stayed unmatched. Germline values: CDR1 MNHEY, CDR2 SVGAGI. In DNA, the CDR3 is TGTGCCAGCAGTTACTGGTTAGCGGGAGGCACCGGGGAGCTGTTTTTT. This sequence encodes CASSYWLAGGTGELFF.

The chain joins TRBV7-9 to TRBJ2-5; D ambiguous. V lost 10 bases and J 0 bases, leaving 21 bases between the germline ends. CDR1 and CDR2 from the germline V gene are SEHNR and FQNEAQ (reference sequence). The CDR3 is made up of 16 amino acids. In DNA form, the CDR3 reads TGTGCCACCCACGCGCCGCCCGGGCAACACCAAGAGACCCAGTACTTC. It translates to CATHAPPGQHQETQYF.

The J gene is TRBJ2-7, the V gene TRBV19; 11 positions match TRBD2. This CDR3 is 18 amino acids long. The J segment lost 5 bases and the V segment lost 5 bases, leaving 17 bases of the junction unmatched. Germline V CDR1 and CDR2: LNHDA, SQIVND (reference sequence). CDR3 region: CASSEGTSGSPDLDEQYF. DNA for the CDR3: TGTGCCAGTAGTGAAGGGACTAGCGGTAGCCCCGACCTGGACGAGCAGTACTTC. The full variable domain, its missing parts supplied by reference TRBV19 and TRBJ2-7, is DGGITQSPKYLFRKEGQNVTLSCEQNLNHDAMYWYRQDPGQGLRLIYYSQIVNDFQKGDIAEGYSVSREKKESFPLTVTSAQKNPTAFYLCASSEGTSGSPDLDEQYFGPGTRLTVT.

This clonotype was detected only a few times. V gene TRBV11-2 combines with J gene TRBJ1-4; D is unresolved. The CDR3 is 14 amino acids. The germline CDR1 and CDR2 sequences are SGHAT and FQNNGV. Trimming left V 5 bases short and J 3 bases short, with 10 bases between. In nucleotides, the CDR3 is TGTGCCAGCAGCCTCTTCGGGTCTAATGAAAAACTGTTTTTT. This sequence encodes CASSLFGSNEKLFF.

This clonotype was counted ten times or more. The chain has TRBV29-1 and TRBJ2-1; perhaps D is TRBD1 or TRBD2 (5 bases each). The CDR3 is made up of 12 amino acids. V lost 8 bases and J 7 bases, leaving 15 bases between the germline ends. The germline CDR1 and CDR2 sequences are SQVTM and ANQGSEA. DNA for the CDR3: TGCAGCCCCTGGGGGTTGCTAAATGAGCAGTTCTTC. It yields the protein CSPWGLLNEQFF.

V is TRBV2 and J is TRBJ2-7; D is perhaps TRBD1 or TRBD2 (5 bases each). The CDR3 length is 13 residues. The germline V gene encodes CDR1 SNHLY and CDR2 FYNNEI. V was clipped by 6 bases and J by 2 bases, with 11 bases between them. DNA of the CDR3: TGTGCCAGCAGAGGGCTGGGGGCCTACGAGCAGTACGTC. It translates to CASRGLGAYEQYV.

The V and J genes are TRBV7-9 and TRBJ2-7; no firm D call. There are 13 residues in the CDR3. The germline V and J ends were trimmed by 0 bases and 1 base, with 4 bases remaining between them. Germline CDR1 SEHNR, CDR2 FQNEAQ (reference sequence). The CDR3 nucleotides read TGTGCCAGCAGCTTAGCCAGATCCTACGAGCAGTACTTC. This sequence encodes CASSLARSYEQYF.

J is TRBJ2-5 and V is TRBV5-1, with 10 bases identical to TRBD2. The germline CDR1 and CDR2 sequences are SGHRS and YFSETQ. The CDR3 is made up of 20 amino acids. Losses at the gene ends were 0 bases for V and 0 bases for J; bases not matched to a gene: 14. The CDR3 bases are TGCGCCAGCAGCTTGGATCTAGCGGGGGCCTCGGTTGGATACCAAGAGACCCAGTACTTC. As protein: CASSLDLAGASVGYQETQYF.

The chain uses TRBV19 and TRBJ2-1; unclear D gene. V lost 1 base to trimming and J lost 2 bases, with 9 bases between them. This CDR3 has 15 residues. CDR1 is LNHDA and CDR2 is SQIVND in the germline V gene (reference sequence). The CDR3 here is CASSIGYGTYNEQFF. CDR3 nucleotide sequence: TGTGCCAGTAGTATAGGATACGGTACCTACAATGAGCAGTTCTTC.

This clonotype appeared many times. The chain joins TRBV27 to TRBJ2-1; TRBD2 agrees at 8 bases. After removal of 3 bases from V and 5 bases from J, the junction contained 15 bases not matched to a gene. The CDR3 is 18 residues long. CDR1 and CDR2 from the germline V gene are MNHEY and SMNVEV (reference sequence). In DNA, the CDR3 is TGTGCCAGCAGTTTTGTGCCCGCCGGGACTAGTCCGCACAATGAGCAGTTCTTC. Protein: CASSFVPAGTSPHNEQFF.